Listed below are T cell receptor beta chains from one sample, sequenced in a study of T-cell reconstitution after alpha-beta-depleted transplantation in children. TCRdb itself ran the PCR reads through MiXCR, one entry per CDR3 protein. The sample contains roughly 500,000 distinct CDR3 sequences, around 16% of which appear only once. This specimen was PBMCs from the stem cell graft donor, taken from the stem cell graft. The source of these receptors is a human donor who donated a stem cell graft to a child with acute lymphoblastic leukemia. The CDR3 runs from the conserved cysteine through the conserved F or W. Each record gives: clone size, J gene, V gene, D gene, CDR3 length, CDR3 DNA, CDR3 protein. D genes are given only for firm matches. Not all rows give a size; the values are once, few, many and, for expanded clones, a class.

size: .
J: TRBJ1-1
V: TRBV20-1
D: .
length: 13
DNA: TGCAGTGCTGGGGGGGCGAGAGGCACTGAAGCTTTCTTT
CDR3: CSAGGARGTEAFF

size: .
J: TRBJ2-5
V: TRBV27
D: .
length: 13
DNA: TGTGCCAGCAGTATAGACTCCGAAGAGACCCAGTACTTC
CDR3: CASSIDSEETQYF

size: .
J: TRBJ2-6
V: TRBV6-1
D: .
length: 12
DNA: TGTGCCAGCAGTGAAGGGGCCAACGTCCTGACTTTC
CDR3: CASSEGANVLTF

size: few
J: TRBJ2-3
V: TRBV6-1
D: .
length: 15
DNA: TGTGCCAGCAGGGTCGACAGGCGGGTTTGGGATACGCAGTATTTT
CDR3: CASRVDRRVWDTQYF

size: .
J: TRBJ2-1
V: TRBV30
D: .
length: 12
DNA: TGTGCCTGGGGACGACTAGGAAATGAGCAGTTCTTC
CDR3: CAWGRLGNEQFF

size: .
J: TRBJ2-2
V: TRBV9
D: .
length: 16
DNA: TGTGCCAGCAGCGTAGTATCAGGATCCTACACCGGGGAGCTGTTTTTT
CDR3: CASSVVSGSYTGELFF

size: few
J: TRBJ2-1
V: TRBV4-2
D: TRBD1
length: 15
DNA: TGTGCCAGCAGCCCCGGACAGGGGGGGGTTAATGAGCAGTTCTTC
CDR3: CASSPGQGGVNEQFF

size: few
J: TRBJ2-1
V: TRBV6-5
D: .
length: 15
DNA: TGTGCCAGCAGTTACGAGGGCGGGATGAATAATGAGCAGTTCTTC
CDR3: CASSYEGGMNNEQFF

size: few
J: TRBJ2-3
V: TRBV7-3
D: TRBD2
length: 17
DNA: TGTGCCAGCAGCTTAATTGGGCTAGCGGGAGGTCGAGATACGCAGTATTTT
CDR3: CASSLIGLAGGRDTQYF

size: many
J: TRBJ2-1
V: TRBV12-3/TRBV12-4
D: TRBD2
length: 14
DNA: TGTGCCAGTCTAGCGGACAACTCCTACAATGAGCAGTTCTTC
CDR3: CASLADNSYNEQFF

size: few
J: TRBJ2-3
V: TRBV20-1
D: .
length: 15
DNA: TGCAGTGCTAGAGAGTGGCTAAATCCCACAGATACGCAGTATTTT
CDR3: CSAREWLNPTDTQYF

size: .
J: TRBJ1-2
V: TRBV30
D: TRBD1
length: 13
DNA: TGTGCCTGGAGTGTCGGGACAGGGCGTGGCTACACCTTC
CDR3: CAWSVGTGRGYTF

size: .
J: TRBJ2-5
V: TRBV11-2
D: TRBD2
length: 18
DNA: TGTGCCAGCAGCGATTCCGGGACTAGCGGGAGGAACCAAGAGACCCAGTACTTC
CDR3: CASSDSGTSGRNQETQYF

size: few
J: TRBJ2-7
V: TRBV10-2
D: TRBD2
length: 15
DNA: TGCGCCAGCATTCCGACTAGCGGGAAATCCTACGAGCAGTACTTC
CDR3: CASIPTSGKSYEQYF

size: few
J: TRBJ2-1
V: TRBV12-3/TRBV12-4
D: .
length: 14
DNA: TGTGCCAGCAGGGGGTCTGGCTCCTACAATGAGCAGTTCTTC
CDR3: CASRGSGSYNEQFF

size: few
J: TRBJ2-1
V: TRBV7-6
D: TRBD2
length: 15
DNA: TGTGCCAGCGTCCTTTTGGGGGGGAGCTACAATGAGCAGTTCTTC
CDR3: CASVLLGGSYNEQFF

size: .
J: TRBJ2-1
V: TRBV5-6
D: .
length: 14
DNA: TGTGCCAGCAGCTTCCGGGCAGGTAGCAATGAGCAGTTCTTC
CDR3: CASSFRAGSNEQFF

size: few
J: TRBJ2-5
V: TRBV20-1
D: .
length: 14
DNA: TGCAGTGCCGCAGGGAGAATTCTCCAAGAGACCCAGTACTTC
CDR3: CSAAGRILQETQYF

size: .
J: TRBJ1-1
V: TRBV27
D: .
length: 13
DNA: TGTGCCAGCGGGGTGGGGGTGAACACTGAAGCTTTCTTT
CDR3: CASGVGVNTEAFF

size: .
J: TRBJ1-2
V: TRBV12-3/TRBV12-4
D: .
length: 15
DNA: TGTGCCAGCAGTAGTGACTCCCTCCCTAACTATGGCTACACCTTC
CDR3: CASSSDSLPNYGYTF

size: .
J: TRBJ2-2
V: TRBV16
D: .
length: 14
DNA: TGTGCCAGCAGCCAATCGGGCACCACCGGGGAGCTGTTTTTT
CDR3: CASSQSGTTGELFF

size: .
J: TRBJ1-6
V: TRBV12-3/TRBV12-4
D: .
length: 18
DNA: TGTGCCAGCAGTTTAGCGCTAAAGGGCAGGGCGGCGAATTCACCCCTCCACTTT
CDR3: CASSLALKGRAANSPLHF

size: .
J: TRBJ2-5
V: TRBV7-2
D: .
length: 13
DNA: TGTGCCAGCAGCTTCCAGTACCAAGAGACCCAGTACTTC
CDR3: CASSFQYQETQYF

size: .
J: TRBJ2-3
V: TRBV7-2
D: TRBD2
length: 16
DNA: TGTGCCAGCAGCCCCTCAGCGGGAGAAGTATCAGATACGCAGTATTTT
CDR3: CASSPSAGEVSDTQYF

size: .
J: TRBJ2-5
V: TRBV12-3/TRBV12-4
D: .
length: 15
DNA: TGTGCCAGCAGTTTTGGCGGACTGCCAGAGGAGACCCAGTACTTC
CDR3: CASSFGGLPEETQYF

size: few
J: TRBJ1-2
V: TRBV7-3
D: .
length: 13
DNA: TGTGCCAGCAACCGCGACGGATACTATGGCTACACCTTC
CDR3: CASNRDGYYGYTF

size: few
J: TRBJ1-5
V: TRBV12-3/TRBV12-4
D: .
length: 14
DNA: TGTGCCAGCACCGCGACAGTTAGCAATCAGCCCCAGCATTTT
CDR3: CASTATVSNQPQHF

size: few
J: TRBJ2-1
V: TRBV7-9
D: TRBD2
length: 17
DNA: TGTGCCAGCAGCTTAACATTGGGACTAGCGGGAGACAATGAGCAGTTCTTC
CDR3: CASSLTLGLAGDNEQFF

size: few
J: TRBJ2-5
V: TRBV5-6
D: .
length: 15
DNA: TGTGCCAGCAGCTTCTACACAGGAGGTCAAGAGACCCAGTACTTC
CDR3: CASSFYTGGQETQYF

size: few
J: TRBJ2-3
V: TRBV7-2
D: TRBD2
length: 16
DNA: TGTGCCAGCAGCACTAGCGGGGGGGGTTACACAGATACGCAGTATTTT
CDR3: CASSTSGGGYTDTQYF

size: .
J: TRBJ2-1
V: TRBV11-2
D: .
length: 15
DNA: TGTGCCAGCAGTTCCACCCTTCGACGGGACAATGAGCAGTTCTTC
CDR3: CASSSTLRRDNEQFF

size: .
J: TRBJ2-3
V: TRBV29-1
D: .
length: 12
DNA: TGCAGCGTCGACCTCTGGCCAGATACGCAGTATTTT
CDR3: CSVDLWPDTQYF

size: once
J: TRBJ1-2
V: TRBV25-1
D: .
length: 16
DNA: TGTGCCAGCAGTGAATACGGGCCAGGGGCGAACTATGGCTACACCTTC
CDR3: CASSEYGPGANYGYTF

size: .
J: TRBJ1-2
V: TRBV4-1
D: .
length: 13
DNA: TGCGCCAGCAGCCAAGTCCAACCCTATGGCTACACCTTC
CDR3: CASSQVQPYGYTF

size: .
J: TRBJ2-7
V: TRBV24-1
D: TRBD1
length: 13
DNA: TGTGCCACCGGGACAGGGCTCTCCTACGAGCAGTACTTC
CDR3: CATGTGLSYEQYF

size: few
J: TRBJ2-1
V: TRBV20-1
D: .
length: 18
DNA: TGCAGTGCTAGAGATCTATACGGAGGGATCATCTCCTACAATGAGCAGTTCTTC
CDR3: CSARDLYGGIISYNEQFF

size: .
J: TRBJ2-7
V: TRBV20-1
D: TRBD2
length: 15
DNA: TGCAGTGCTAGCCTTTTGGGACTAGCGGTTTACGAGCAGTACTTC
CDR3: CSASLLGLAVYEQYF

size: few
J: TRBJ2-5
V: TRBV29-1
D: .
length: 11
DNA: TGCAGCGTTGTCCCCCAAGAGACCCAGTACTTC
CDR3: CSVVPQETQYF

size: .
J: TRBJ2-5
V: TRBV20-1
D: TRBD1
length: 24
DNA: TGCAGTGCTAGAGTCGGGGACCGTTCCGGGACAGGGTATTTACATGGTCAGATCCAAGAGACCCAGTACTTC
CDR3: CSARVGDRSGTGYLHGQIQETQYF

size: few
J: TRBJ1-2
V: TRBV24-1
D: .
length: 15
DNA: TGTGCCACCAGTGAACGTAGACGCGAGCTCTATGGCTACACCTTC
CDR3: CATSERRRELYGYTF

size: .
J: TRBJ2-7
V: TRBV5-6
D: .
length: 16
DNA: TGTGCCAGCAGCTTGGGCCCCGGGGGCAGAGACTACGAGCAGTACTTC
CDR3: CASSLGPGGRDYEQYF

size: few
J: TRBJ2-1
V: TRBV10-1
D: TRBD2
length: 16
DNA: TGCGCCAGCAGTGAGTCCGGACTAGCGGGAAATAATGAGCAGTTCTTC
CDR3: CASSESGLAGNNEQFF

size: .
J: TRBJ1-1
V: TRBV27
D: .
length: 13
DNA: TGTGCCAGCCCCAGAGCCCTGGGGACTGAAGCTTTCTTT
CDR3: CASPRALGTEAFF

size: few
J: TRBJ2-7
V: TRBV5-1
D: .
length: 13
DNA: TGCGCCAGCAGCTCACTAGATTCCTACGAGCAGTACTTC
CDR3: CASSSLDSYEQYF

size: .
J: TRBJ2-7
V: TRBV5-1
D: TRBD2
length: 14
DNA: TGCGCCAGCAGCTTCGCGGGAGCGATGGGGGAGCAGTACTTC
CDR3: CASSFAGAMGEQYF

size: .
J: TRBJ1-1
V: TRBV4-1
D: TRBD1
length: 15
DNA: TGCGCCAGCAGCCAAGAAGCGCAGGGGGCCTGGGAAGCTTTCTTT
CDR3: CASSQEAQGAWEAFF

size: .
J: TRBJ2-1
V: TRBV5-6
D: .
length: 16
DNA: TGTGCCAGCAGCCAGCCCGTACGGACCGCCTACAATGAGCAGTTCTTC
CDR3: CASSQPVRTAYNEQFF

size: .
J: TRBJ1-1
V: TRBV12-3/TRBV12-4
D: TRBD1
length: 16
DNA: TGTGCCAGCAATTTGGGACAGGGGTTAATGAACACTGAAGCTTTCTTT
CDR3: CASNLGQGLMNTEAFF